This note documents a single TCR beta chain sequence. Its antigen is unidentified. PCR was performed a second time for 7 to 11 cycles using a sample-barcoded 5' primer and a J-beta primer mix. One entry per CDR3 protein, called by TCRdb with MiXCR from the 5' RACE reads. The sample shows under 750,000 distinct CDR3 sequences, around 48% of them seen only once. The V and J ends lost 5 bases and 5 bases, in that order; junction bases with no gene match: 11. The CDR3 has 15 amino acids. The germline CDR1 and CDR2 sequences are SGHTA and FQGTGA. Approximately 9.2 milliliters was the volume of peripheral blood drawn from each donor. The sample originates from a study of blood T cells in healthy people across ages. About the research overall: Researchers report that template switching captured about one barcoded beta molecule per two T cells. General observations from the study: It was the long-lived donors that had more naive CD4+ cells and higher diversity than aged donors.

The chain recombines TRBV7-3 with TRBJ2-5; 7 bases are shared with TRBD2. Source material: blood. The receptor was isolated from an elderly man in good health. This chain's CDR3 is CASSGGGKVGETQYF. CDR3 nucleotide sequence: TGTGCCAGCAGCGGGGGGGGTAAGGTTGGGGAGACCCAGTACTTC.